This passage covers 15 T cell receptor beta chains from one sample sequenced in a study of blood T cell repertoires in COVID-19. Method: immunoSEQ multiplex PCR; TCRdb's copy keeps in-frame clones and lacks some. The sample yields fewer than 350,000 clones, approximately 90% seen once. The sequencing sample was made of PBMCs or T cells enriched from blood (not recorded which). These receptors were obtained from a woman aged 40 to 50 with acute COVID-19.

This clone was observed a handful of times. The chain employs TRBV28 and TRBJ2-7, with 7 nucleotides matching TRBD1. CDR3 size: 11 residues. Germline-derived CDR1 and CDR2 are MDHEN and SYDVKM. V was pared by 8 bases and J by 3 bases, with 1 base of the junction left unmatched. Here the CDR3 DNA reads TGTGCCAGCGCAGGGGGCTACGAGCAGTACTTC. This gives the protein CASAGGYEQYF.

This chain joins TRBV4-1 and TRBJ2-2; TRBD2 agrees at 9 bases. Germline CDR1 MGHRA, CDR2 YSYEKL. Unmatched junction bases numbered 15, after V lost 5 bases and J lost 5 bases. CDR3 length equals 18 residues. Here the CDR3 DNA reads TGCGCCAGCAGCTCTTGGTCTCGCGGGAGGGCAGGAACCGGGGAGCTGTTTTTT. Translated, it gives CASSSWSRGRAGTGELFF.

CDR3 protein: CASSRGQGNEQFF. CDR3 nucleotides: TGTGCCAGCAGTAGGGGACAGGGCAATGAGCAGTTCTTC. The chain has TRBV3-1 (or the pseudogene TRBV3-2) and TRBJ2-1, with 9 bases that match TRBD1. J was trimmed by 6 bases and V by 6 bases; bases with no gene match: 3. CDR1 LGHDT and CDR2 YNNKEL come from the germline V gene (reference sequence). The CDR3 loop spans 13 amino acids.

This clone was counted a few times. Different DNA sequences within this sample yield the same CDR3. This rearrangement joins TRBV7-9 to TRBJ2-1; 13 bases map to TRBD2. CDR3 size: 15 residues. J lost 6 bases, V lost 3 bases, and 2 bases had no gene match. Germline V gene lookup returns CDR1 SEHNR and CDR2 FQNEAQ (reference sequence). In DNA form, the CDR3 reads TGTGCCAGCAGCTTCAGACTAGCGGGAGGCAATGAGCAGTTCTTC. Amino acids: CASSFRLAGGNEQFF.

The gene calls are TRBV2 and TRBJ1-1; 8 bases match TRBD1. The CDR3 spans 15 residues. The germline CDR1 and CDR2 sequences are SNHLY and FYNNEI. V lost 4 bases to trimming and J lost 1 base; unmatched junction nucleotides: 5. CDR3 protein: CASSAVGTGNTEAFF. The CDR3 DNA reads TGTGCCAGCAGTGCTGTCGGGACAGGGAACACTGAAGCTTTCTTT.

The CDR3, as DNA: TGTGCCAGCAGCTCGGACAGCCGATATAGCAATCAGCCCCAGCATTTT. Its protein is CASSSDSRYSNQPQHF. The chain combines TRBV28 with TRBJ1-5; D is possibly TRBD1 (6 bases). The length of the CDR3 is 16 residues. V was shortened by 6 bases and J by 0 bases, with 15 bases between the two germline ends. In germline, CDR1 is MDHEN, CDR2 SYDVKM.

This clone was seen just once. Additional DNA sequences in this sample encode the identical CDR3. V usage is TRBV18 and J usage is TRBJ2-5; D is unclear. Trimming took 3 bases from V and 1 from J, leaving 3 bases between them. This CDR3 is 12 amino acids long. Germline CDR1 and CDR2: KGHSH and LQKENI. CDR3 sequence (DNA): TGTGCCAGCTCACCCAGCCAAGAGACCCAGTACTTC. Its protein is CASSPSQETQYF. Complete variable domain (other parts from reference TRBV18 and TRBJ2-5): NAGVMQNPRHLVRRRGQEARLRCSPMKGHSHVYWYRQLPEEGLKFMVYLQKENIIDESGMPKERFSAEFPKEGPSILRIQQVVRGDSAAYFCASSPSQETQYFGPGTRLLVL.

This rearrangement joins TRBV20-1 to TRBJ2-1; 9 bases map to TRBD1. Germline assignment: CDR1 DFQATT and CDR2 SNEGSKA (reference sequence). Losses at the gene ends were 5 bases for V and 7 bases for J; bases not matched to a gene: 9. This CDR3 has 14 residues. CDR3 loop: CSAGGQGKGNEQFF. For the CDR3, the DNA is TGCAGTGCTGGTGGACAGGGGAAGGGTAATGAGCAGTTCTTC.

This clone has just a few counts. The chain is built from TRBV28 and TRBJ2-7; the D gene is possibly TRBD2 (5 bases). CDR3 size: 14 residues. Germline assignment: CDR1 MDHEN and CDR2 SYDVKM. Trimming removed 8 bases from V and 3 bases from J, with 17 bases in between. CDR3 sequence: CASSAAQRFYEQYF. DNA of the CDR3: TGTGCCAGCTCCGCGGCACAGCGGTTCTACGAGCAGTACTTC.

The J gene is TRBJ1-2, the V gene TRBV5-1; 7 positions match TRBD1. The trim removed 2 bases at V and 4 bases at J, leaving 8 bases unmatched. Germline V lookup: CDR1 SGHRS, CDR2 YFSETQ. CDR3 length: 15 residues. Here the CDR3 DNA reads TGCGCCAGCAGCTTATCAGGGGGATCTGGCTATGGCTACACCTTC. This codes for CASSLSGGSGYGYTF.

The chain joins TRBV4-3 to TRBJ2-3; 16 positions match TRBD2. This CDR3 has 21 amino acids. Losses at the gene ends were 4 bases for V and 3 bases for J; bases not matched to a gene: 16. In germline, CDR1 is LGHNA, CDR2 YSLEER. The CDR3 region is CASSRTPGLAGGGGTTDTQYF. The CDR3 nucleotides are TGCGCCAGCAGCCGAACTCCGGGACTAGCGGGAGGGGGAGGCACGACAGATACGCAGTATTTT.

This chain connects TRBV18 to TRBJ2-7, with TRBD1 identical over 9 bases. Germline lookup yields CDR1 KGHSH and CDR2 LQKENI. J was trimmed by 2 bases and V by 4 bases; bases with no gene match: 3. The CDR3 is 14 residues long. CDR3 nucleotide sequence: TGTGCCAGCTCACGACGGGACAGGGCCTACGAGCAGTACTTC. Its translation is CASSRRDRAYEQYF.

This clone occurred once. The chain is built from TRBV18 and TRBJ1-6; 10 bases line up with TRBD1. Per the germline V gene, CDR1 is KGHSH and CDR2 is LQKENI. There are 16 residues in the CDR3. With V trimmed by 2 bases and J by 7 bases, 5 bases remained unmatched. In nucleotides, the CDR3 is TGTGCCAGCTCACCATTCGGGACAGGGGCGAATTCACCCCTCCACTTT. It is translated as CASSPFGTGANSPLHF.

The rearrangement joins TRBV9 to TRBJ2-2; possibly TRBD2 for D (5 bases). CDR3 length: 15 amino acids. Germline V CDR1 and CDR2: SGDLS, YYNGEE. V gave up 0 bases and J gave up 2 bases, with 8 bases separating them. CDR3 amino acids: CASSVGGFNTGELFF. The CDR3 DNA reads TGTGCCAGCAGCGTAGGAGGGTTTAACACCGGGGAGCTGTTTTTT.

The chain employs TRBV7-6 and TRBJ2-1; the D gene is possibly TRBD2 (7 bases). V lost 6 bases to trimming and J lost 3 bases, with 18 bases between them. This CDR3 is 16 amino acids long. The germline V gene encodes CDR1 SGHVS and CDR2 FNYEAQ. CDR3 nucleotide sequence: TGTGCCAGCAGTCAAACAAGGGGGGGGCGCTACAATGAGCAGTTCTTC. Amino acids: CASSQTRGGRYNEQFF.